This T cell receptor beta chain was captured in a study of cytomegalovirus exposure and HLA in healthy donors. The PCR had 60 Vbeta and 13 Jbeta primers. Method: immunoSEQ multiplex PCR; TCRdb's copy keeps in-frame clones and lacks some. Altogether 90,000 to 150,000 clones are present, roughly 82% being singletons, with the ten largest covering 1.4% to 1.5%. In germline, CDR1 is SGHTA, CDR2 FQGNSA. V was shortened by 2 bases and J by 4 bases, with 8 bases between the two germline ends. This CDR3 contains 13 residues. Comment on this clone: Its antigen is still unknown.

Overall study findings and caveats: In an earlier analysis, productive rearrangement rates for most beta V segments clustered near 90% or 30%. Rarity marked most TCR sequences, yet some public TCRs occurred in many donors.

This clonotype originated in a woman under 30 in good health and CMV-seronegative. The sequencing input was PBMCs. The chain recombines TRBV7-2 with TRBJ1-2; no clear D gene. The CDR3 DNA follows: TGTGCCAGCAGCTTAATGACGGGCTATGGCTACACCTTC. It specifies CASSLMTGYGYTF.